The entry that follows covers one T cell receptor (beta chain) sequence. Its antigen remains unidentified. The data belong to a study of T cell responses to AZD1222 COVID-19 vaccine. Study-wide results and caveats: Without day 14 samples, only post-peak T cell repertoires were studied. Spike-wide vaccine-associated CD4 TCRs dominated at 160-218 and 743-854.

TCRdb's table, derived via immunoSEQ multiplex PCR, lists solely in-frame clones and lacks some. The table has some 150,000 clones, 90% seen once. V shed 5 bases and J shed 7 bases, with 20 bases lying between them. Germline V CDR1 and CDR2: MDHEN, SYDVKM. The CDR3 sequence is 16 residues long. Sequencing was performed on peripheral blood, taken on day 0 of AZD1222 vaccination. This rearrangement joins TRBV28 to TRBJ1-4, with a tentative D call TRBD1 (5 bases). The clonotype originates from an adult in good health. The CDR3 is CASSPTGWPAGEKLFF. The CDR3 region has the DNA TGTGCCAGCAGTCCTACAGGTTGGCCAGCCGGTGAAAAACTGTTTTTT.